Reported below is one T cell receptor beta chain. Its antigen remains unidentified. No qualities accompany the bases; no much larger clone lies one base away. The cohort was made up of approximately 700 healthy bone marrow donors. All cohort members were sampled while nominally healthy, although unrecorded immune exposures were likely present. The donor was CMV seronegative and belonged to the group of approximately 320 seronegative cohort members. A peripheral blood sample was provided by each donor, and peripheral blood mononuclear cells were used for TCR beta sequencing. The Qiagen DNeasy Blood Extraction Kit was used to extract genomic DNA from the blood cell samples. This record belongs to a study of cytomegalovirus exposure and HLA in healthy donors (dated 2017 in TCRdb). As for the study more broadly: An earlier analysis of 587 of the donors reported about 260 Gb of sequence data and 100 million to 120 million unique TCR beta sequences obtained from approximately 180 million T cells. Typing coverage differed by locus: A, B, C, DRB1 and DQB1 were typed in about 629-630 donors, DQA1 in around 500, DPA1 in roughly 590, and DPB1 in around 440. Four or five DR-DQ haplotypes were treated as single units for association and clustering because of strong linkage in the cohort. Donor age, sex, ethnicity and CMV serostatus were collected together with the repertoire data. A later genetic analysis took genome-wide SNP genotypes for about 55% of the 666 donors and used that subset as a discovery cohort. On average, about 200,000 unique TCR beta nucleotide sequences were sequenced per donor among 350 to 400 genotyped donors of the cohort, with roughly 20% of those sequences being non-productive. A separate validation cohort of approximately 120 different subjects was used in addition to the roughly 620-subject first cohort. Class I and class II HLA loci were covered by the typing at four-digit resolution. High-throughput TCR immunosequencing, statistical association of individual TCRs with disease status, and machine learning were combined to predict cytomegalovirus infection status. A later analysis re-analyzed previously published TCR beta repertoires from hundreds of donors and added high-resolution HLA genotyping to study TCR occurrence patterns. The genetic ancestry cluster associated with self-reported Caucasian donors included around 76% of the roughly 390 genotyped donors. Using immunosequencing, the study profiled T cell repertoires from approximately 700 subjects and related those repertoires to cytomegalovirus serostatus. The study was designed to test whether signatures of past pathogen exposure could be identified by cataloging public T cell receptors. Every repertoire in the discovery cohort had been generated on one and the same sequencing platform. The later analysis used no new phenotypic data to find candidate immune exposures, relying instead on TCR beta sequences and their occurrence across donors. An early release covering roughly 640 HLA-typed donors comprised about 310 gigabases of sequencing data and roughly 85 million unique TCR sequences. To decide whether each TCR beta V gene segment behaved as functional or pseudogenic, an earlier analysis of several hundred of the donors relied on high-throughput TCR beta sequencing. Findings and caveats that apply to the study as a whole: According to a later genetic analysis, donors in an Asian-associated ancestry cluster had fewer N-insertions in productive TCRs than the approximately 690-donor mean. The authors suggested that the approach could potentially be generalized to other disease states and immunological phenotypes. Because counts were too low, seventeen rarely observed V segments, including chromosome 9 orphons, were excluded from the earlier analysis of several hundred of the donors. For the cohort, immune exposure information was limited to CMV serostatus. Linkage disequilibrium might explain the correlated functional status among segregating V segments, but an unknown experimental factor could not be excluded. A further reported finding was that TCR beta sequences accurately predicted the HLA-A and HLA-B alleles for most subjects in the first cohort. Sequencing depth was assumed to be roughly uniform across donors in the presence/absence analyses, though that assumption may not hold. Across donors, most TCR sequences were observed very rarely, whereas some public TCRs were present in many individuals. A later analysis found that TCR association rates varied across HLA loci, with DRB1 alleles showing the most associated TCRs and HLA-C alleles the fewest. In an earlier analysis of approximately 590 of the donors, most TCR beta V segments appeared in productive rearrangements about 90% or about 30% of the time, broadly matching IMGT annotations. HLA typing was unavailable for some donors at each locus, so association tests used only the typed subset. In a later analysis, HLA-associated TCR beta chains were found to be more clonally expanded and to have lower generation probabilities than equally common non-associated chains. In the study, 150 to 200 TCR beta chains were listed as associated with cytomegalovirus. Most CMV-associated TCR beta chains appeared to be HLA-restricted in a later analysis, and the HLA associations seemed to be driven largely by CMV exposure. Some IMGT-functional V segments, including TRBV6-2 and TRBV6-3, could not be distinguished by the 87-base-pair reads and were therefore excluded. An association between a missense DCLRE1C variant and V-gene and J-gene trimming of TCR beta chains was found in a later genetic analysis and replicated in an independent cohort. A later analysis reported that several top co-occurrence clusters appeared linked to parvovirus B19, influenza, CMV and Epstein-Barr virus. Specific HLA alleles were associated with some 15,000 TCR beta sequences at a false discovery rate of 0.05 in a later analysis. The cohort was sequenced for TCR beta chains only, and without alpha or paired-chain data the features that could be detected were limited. When HLA alleles, especially DR and DQ, strongly co-occurred, TCR associations were difficult to assign to individual alleles. Cytomegalovirus status was reported to be diagnosed by the classifier with high specificity and sensitivity in both the original and validation cohorts. A group of highly shared sequence variants was considered likely to be a technical artifact of the sequencing pipeline. In vitro tests confirmed that a few of the cytomegalovirus-associated TCR beta chains recognize cytomegalovirus antigens.

Receptor amplification or capture employed the immunoSEQ multiplex PCR assay. A mixture of 60 forward primers for TCR Vbeta segments and 13 reverse primers for TCR Jbeta segments was used in the multiplex PCR. A multiplex PCR assay on genomic DNA amplified the CDR3 region of rearranged TCR beta genes. On the Illumina HiSeq System, the amplified TCR beta libraries were sequenced as 87-base-pair reads. Under the source paper's analysis protocol: In a later analysis, tens of millions of unique TCR beta chains were counted across the 666 repertoires, and roughly 9.9 million of these chains were shared by at least two donors. Raw reads were error-corrected and collapsed into unique sequences with a nearest-neighbor algorithm that merged closely related sequences to remove PCR and sequencing errors. To assign V, D and J gene segments, CDR3 sequences were aligned to IMGT reference sequences. Each retained sequence needed at least a six-nucleotide match to both a V gene segment and a J gene segment. Rearrangements were classified as productive when the CDR3 lacked stop codons and remained in frame with V and J, and all other rearrangements were classified as non-productive. CDR3 was defined by IMGT convention, running from the second conserved V-encoded cysteine to the conserved J-encoded phenylalanine. Sequences without an unambiguous match to a single V gene segment were excluded from the earlier analysis of about 600 of the donors. An earlier analysis of some 500 of the donors classified V segments as functional when productive rearrangements were above 56.7% and as segregating when the standard deviation between donors was above 5%. A statistical classification framework was built for diagnosing cytomegalovirus status from the catalog of TCR beta chain sequences. V and J gene assignment, in a later analysis, came from comparing TCR nucleotide sequences with IMGT/GENE-DB human TR gene sequences. Using the TCRdist pipeline, a later analysis assigned CDR3 sequences along with most-parsimonious VDJ recombination scenarios. In a later analysis, each TCR beta chain was defined by its CDR3 amino acid sequence together with its V-gene family, and reads lacking a unique V-gene family were excluded. As a way to deal with suspected cross-contamination and a sequencing artifact, a later analysis dropped hundreds of nucleotide sequences that were highly shared and had low generation probability. A later analysis calculated a clonal expansion index for each public chain from normalized within-repertoire ranks of inferred template counts. In a later analysis, generation probabilities were computed with a VDJ recombination model fitted to out-of-frame rearrangements, and the resulting probabilities were checked against IGoR. Hypergeometric tests were used in a later analysis to score TCR-TCR, TCR-HLA and TCR-CMV co-occurrence, with a repertoire-size bias correction applied to the TCR pairs. To estimate false discovery rates, a later analysis permuted the HLA or CMV assignments 20 times. In a later analysis, co-occurring TCRs were grouped using DBSCAN, and TCRdist sequence similarity was added for clustering within HLA-allele-positive subsets. For co-occurrence clustering, repertoires with fewer than 30,000 or more than 120,000 public chains were excluded, along with 4 to 6 repertoires with anomalous nucleotide sharing. In TCRdb, the immuneACCESS table is reduced to in-frame sequences with V and J assigned. These tables do not hold every clone; where another copy was compared, an unresolved V gene accounts for under half, and the others remain unexplained. V and J calls and clone size follow that table, whereas D and trimming were derived from the DNA. The sample records about 92,000 clones, more than 75% of which are singletons. Approximately 2% of the sample is taken by the ten largest.

CDR1 and CDR2, looked up from the germline V gene, are SNHLY and FYNNEI. The CDR3 runs 14 residues from the cysteine to the phenylalanine. CDR3 DNA is the only sequence kept; it has 42 bases, read in frame from the first base. Germline trimming amounts to 8 bases on V and 4 bases on J, with 10 as the count of junction bases outside the gene matches. The sequence derives from a man aged 18 to 35 in good health and CMV-seronegative. Sample: PBMCs. The rearranged chain carries TRBV2 and TRBJ1-2; TRBD1 lines up with 7 middle nucleotides. Here is the DNA: TGTGCCAGCCAGCAGACAGGGACGGCCTATGGCTACACCTTC. It encodes CASQQTGTAYGYTF.